The 21 T cell receptor beta chains given below trace back to one sample, sequenced in a study of chemoradiotherapy in HPV16-positive cancers. Repertoires were generated with immunoSEQ multiplex PCR, while TCRdb's copy carries only in-frame clones and drops some. Among roughly 1,400 clones listed, 82% were seen once. This material consisted of tumor tissue, taken from a patient who underwent chemoradiotherapy. The receptors stem from a human donor with HPV-associated anogenital cancer.

The rearrangement uses TRBV10-2 and TRBJ1-1, with D unresolved. Trimming shortened V by 6 bases and J by 1 base, and 9 bases separated the two germline ends. The germline V gene encodes CDR1 WSHSY and CDR2 SAAADI. The CDR3 runs to 13 residues. CDR3 in amino acids: CASSGQANTEAFF. CDR3 in DNA: TGCGCCAGCAGCGGGCAGGCGAACACTGAAGCTTTCTTT.

The V call is TRBV19, the J call TRBJ2-6; 10 bases are a match to TRBD1. This CDR3 contains 18 residues. Unmatched junction bases numbered 9, after V lost 7 bases and J lost 0 bases. Germline V lookup: CDR1 LNHDA, CDR2 SQIVND (reference sequence). The CDR3 loop is CASMYAGTGVSGANVLTF. CDR3 in DNA: TGTGCCAGTATGTATGCAGGGACAGGGGTCTCTGGGGCCAACGTCCTGACTTTC.

This sequence joins TRBV10-3 and TRBJ1-4, with D unresolved. Germline V lookup: CDR1 ENHRY, CDR2 SYGVKD. V gave up 0 bases and J gave up 8 bases, with 7 bases separating them. There are 13 residues in the CDR3. This chain's CDR3 is CAISESAAEKLFF. The CDR3 DNA reads as TGTGCCATCAGTGAGTCGGCGGCCGAAAAACTGTTTTTT.

The gene calls are TRBV5-1 and TRBJ2-7; TRBD2 matches at 7 bases. Germline V gene data show CDR1 as SGHRS and CDR2 as YFSETQ. The CDR3 has 14 amino acids. Germline trimming cut 4 bases from V and 2 bases from J; bases unmatched to any gene: 6. CDR3 nucleotide sequence: TGCGCCAGCAGCCTGGGAGGGTCTACCTACGAGCAGTACTTC. Amino acids: CASSLGGSTYEQYF.

The V gene is TRBV5-1, the J gene TRBJ2-1; 14 bases match TRBD2. The CDR3 has 15 amino acids. Germline V gives CDR1 SGHRS, CDR2 YFSETQ. With V trimmed by 4 bases and J by 8 bases, 5 bases remained unmatched. CDR3 bases: TGCGCCAGCAGCGGGGGACTAGCGGGAGATGATGAGCAGTTCTTC. Translation gives CASSGGLAGDDEQFF. The full variable domain, rest sourced from reference TRBV5-1 and TRBJ2-1, is KAGVTQTPRYLIKTRGQQVTLSCSPISGHRSVSWYQQTPGQGLQFLFEYFSETQRNKGNFPGRFSGRQFSNSRSEMNVSTLELGDSALYLCASSGGLAGDDEQFFGPGTRLTVL.

The genes are TRBV7-2 and TRBJ2-7; D is undetermined. CDR3 size: 13 residues. From germline, CDR1 is SGHTA and CDR2 FQGNSA. With 6 bases removed from V and 3 bases from J, the gap between germline ends came to 12 bases. Here the CDR3 DNA reads TGTGCCAGCAGTCCTCCTTCTAACTACGAGCAGTACTTC. Its protein is CASSPPSNYEQYF.

The V and J genes are TRBV5-1 and TRBJ1-6; D is uncertain. The CDR3 has 13 residues. Per the germline V gene, CDR1 is SGHRS and CDR2 is YFSETQ. The V end lost 5 bases, the J end lost 8 bases, and 11 bases lay between the germline ends. CDR3 amino acids: CASRVQPDSPLHF. CDR3 DNA sequence: TGCGCCAGCAGGGTGCAGCCAGATTCACCCCTCCACTTT.

The V and J genes are TRBV11-3 and TRBJ2-2; D not resolved. CDR1 is SGHNT, CDR2 YENEEA, per germline. The V gene lost 3 bases and the J gene lost 8 bases, with 7 bases spanning the gap. The CDR3 is 12 residues long. In DNA form, the CDR3 reads TGTGCCAGCAGCTTGAGTGTGGGGGAGCTGTTTTTT. Translating it yields CASSLSVGELFF.

CDR3 loop: CASSSFGAKETQYF. CDR3 bases: TGTGCCAGCAGCTCCTTCGGGGCCAAGGAGACCCAGTACTTC. The chain carries TRBV7-2 and TRBJ2-5; either TRBD1 or TRBD2 may supply D (5 bases each). V dropped 4 bases and J dropped 5 bases, with 14 bases sitting between them. In germline, CDR1 is SGHTA, CDR2 FQGNSA. The CDR3 runs to 14 residues.

The J gene is TRBJ2-5, the V gene TRBV15; 10 nucleotides align to TRBD2. CDR3 length: 15 amino acids. With V trimmed by 1 base and J by 2 bases, 1 base remained unmatched. Germline loops: CDR1 LNHNV, CDR2 YYDKDF (reference sequence). The CDR3 sequence is CATSRAAGGQETQYF. The DNA of the CDR3 is TGTGCCACCAGCAGAGCAGCGGGAGGGCAAGAGACCCAGTACTTC. The complete variable domain, with remaining parts taken from reference TRBV15 and TRBJ2-5, reads DAMVIQNPRYQVTQFGKPVTLSCSQTLNHNVMYWYQQKSSQAPKLLFHYYDKDFNNEADTPDNFQSRRPNTSFCFLDIRSPGLGDTAMYLCATSRAAGGQETQYFGPGTRLLVL.

The V gene is TRBV2, the J gene TRBJ2-1; 7 nucleotides agree with TRBD1. CDR1 is SNHLY, CDR2 FYNNEI, per germline. The CDR3 loop spans 15 amino acids. The V gene end was trimmed by 9 bases and the J gene end by 0 bases; junction bases not matched to a gene: 8. CDR3 in amino acids: CARTGVKSSYNEQFF. The DNA for the CDR3 is TGTGCCAGAACAGGGGTTAAGAGCTCCTACAATGAGCAGTTCTTC.

This clone was seen once. The chain uses TRBV12-5 and TRBJ2-3; 7 bases map to TRBD2. The germline gives CDR1 LGHNT, CDR2 FRNRAP. The CDR3 totals 19 residues. The V segment lost 1 base and the J segment 0 bases; nucleotides outside the gene matches: 13. CDR3 amino acids: CASGLEISGYYASTDTQYF. For the CDR3, the DNA is TGTGCTAGTGGTTTGGAGATTAGCGGGTACTATGCTAGCACAGATACGCAGTATTTT.

The genes are TRBV9 and TRBJ1-3, with D tentatively TRBD1 (5 bases). V gave up 3 bases and J gave up 11 bases, with 18 bases separating them. Germline assignment: CDR1 SGDLS and CDR2 YYNGEE. The CDR3 covers 14 residues. CDR3 bases: TGTGCCAGCAGCGAGGGACCGACTTCGAGCCCCATATATTTT. This encodes CASSEGPTSSPIYF.

The chain carries TRBV4-3 and TRBJ2-1; D is uncertain. From germline, CDR1 is LGHNA and CDR2 YSLEER. The CDR3 extends over 14 amino acids. Trimming left V 1 base short and J 7 bases short, with 11 bases between. Here the CDR3 reads CASSQGPWQNEQFF. The CDR3 region has the DNA TGCGCCAGCAGCCAAGGGCCGTGGCAGAATGAGCAGTTCTTC.

This clone was seen only once. The chain joins TRBV13 to TRBJ2-7; possibly TRBD1 or TRBD2 for D (7 bases each). Trimming took 2 bases from V and 4 from J, leaving 12 bases between them. Per germline, CDR1 PRHDT and CDR2 FYEKMQ (reference sequence). The CDR3 contains 14 residues. CDR3 bases: TGTGCCAGCAGCTTACAGGGGGGGGTTTACGAGCAGTACTTC. Translation gives CASSLQGGVYEQYF.

CDR3 loop: CASSEAGEGGELFF. The CDR3 DNA follows: TGCGCCAGCAGTGAGGCGGGAGAGGGCGGGGAGCTGTTTTTT. The V gene is TRBV10-2, the J gene TRBJ2-2; 7 bases are shared with TRBD2. V gave up 2 bases and J gave up 7 bases; unmatched junction bases: 4. Germline V gene lookup returns CDR1 WSHSY and CDR2 SAAADI. The CDR3 is 14 amino acids.

This chain links TRBV28 with TRBJ1-4, with a tentative D call TRBD1 (6 bases). Germline assignment: CDR1 MDHEN and CDR2 SYDVKM. The length of the CDR3 is 13 residues. Deletions cut 6 bases from V and 7 bases from J, with 12 bases between. Here the CDR3 DNA reads TGTGCCAGCAGCCTCCCAGGGGCTGAAAAACTGTTTTTT. Translating it yields CASSLPGAEKLFF.

The V call is TRBV7-3, the J call TRBJ2-3, with TRBD2 identical over 9 bases. Germline V gives CDR1 SGHTA, CDR2 FQGTGA. This CDR3 has 15 amino acids. Unmatched junction bases numbered 5, after V lost 4 bases and J lost 3 bases. CDR3 in DNA: TGTGCCAGCAGCTGGGCGGGGGGGCGAACAGATACGCAGTATTTT. It codes for CASSWAGGRTDTQYF.

This sequence joins TRBV19 and TRBJ1-3; no reliable D call. From germline, CDR1 is LNHDA and CDR2 SQIVND (reference sequence). V was pared by 11 bases and J by 0 bases, with 11 bases between. The CDR3 extends over 13 amino acids. Here the CDR3 reads CASSAVSGNTIYF. The CDR3 DNA follows: TGTGCCTCTTCGGCGGTCTCTGGAAACACCATATATTTT.

The chain recombines TRBV7-9 with TRBJ1-4; the match to TRBD1 covers 9 bases. CDR1 is SEHNR and CDR2 is FQNEAQ in the germline V gene (reference sequence). V gave up 5 bases and J gave up 7 bases; unmatched junction bases: 20. The CDR3 extends over 19 amino acids. The CDR3 loop is CASSEGTGSTTLLSEKLFF. The CDR3 DNA sequence: TGTGCCAGCAGCGAGGGGACAGGGAGTACCACTTTATTAAGTGAAAAACTGTTTTTT.

This clone was detected once. This chain joins TRBV7-7 and TRBJ2-2, with 9 nucleotides matching TRBD1. This CDR3 has 15 residues. Germline values: CDR1 SSHAT, CDR2 FNYEAQ (reference sequence). Trimming cost V 5 bases and J 3 bases; bases outside gene matches: 4. The CDR3 DNA sequence: TGTGCCAGCAGCCTAAGACAGGGGGACACCGGGGAGCTGTTTTTT. Translated, it gives CASSLRQGDTGELFF.